Listed here are 22 T cell receptor beta chains from one sample, sequenced in a study of cytomegalovirus exposure and HLA in healthy donors. Generated by immunoSEQ multiplex PCR, the TCRdb table keeps only in-frame clones and is missing some. The sample includes 250,000 to 400,000 clones, around 90% of them seen just once. What was sequenced was PBMCs. These receptors came from a man aged 25-40 years in good health and CMV-seronegative.

The chain uses TRBV6-5 and TRBJ2-7; D is uncertain. CDR1 is MNHEY, CDR2 SVGAGI, per germline. The CDR3 extends over 13 amino acids. Trimming took off 5 bases at V and 4 bases at J, with 12 bases between the two ends. CDR3 sequence (DNA): TGTGCCAGCAGTCCAGATCCGCGGTACGAGCAGTACTTC. Protein product: CASSPDPRYEQYF.

V usage is TRBV7-9 and J usage is TRBJ2-7, with no clear D. CDR3 length equals 13 residues. The germline V gene has CDR1 SEHNR and CDR2 FQNEAQ (reference sequence). The V end lost 5 bases, the J end lost 3 bases, and 11 bases lay between the germline ends. CDR3: CASSPRGLYEQYF. The CDR3 DNA sequence: TGTGCCAGCAGCCCGCGAGGCCTCTACGAGCAGTACTTC.

This clone was seen a single time. The chain employs TRBV5-8 and TRBJ1-1, with D maybe TRBD1 (5 bases). The CDR3 spans 12 residues. V was shortened by 6 bases and J by 3 bases, with 9 bases between the two germline ends. Per germline, CDR1 SGHTS and CDR2 YDEGEE. The CDR3 region is CASTPGYTEAFF. CDR3 in DNA: TGTGCCAGCACCCCAGGGTACACTGAAGCTTTCTTT.

This clone was found once. This chain links TRBV21-1 with TRBJ1-1; TRBD1, the table's D call, was not compared with the DNA. TRBV21-1 represents a pseudogene. The CDR3 is 13 residues long. CDR3 DNA: TGTGCCAGCAGCAAAAGGACAAACACTGAAGCTTTCTTT. Protein product: CASSKRTNTEAFF.

This chain links TRBV5-1 with TRBJ2-3; 8 bases fit TRBD2. V dropped 4 bases and J dropped 5; count of bases not matched to a gene: 9. Germline values: CDR1 SGHRS, CDR2 YFSETQ. CDR3 length: 15 amino acids. The CDR3 is CASSIWRGAGDTQYF. CDR3 nucleotides: TGCGCCAGCAGCATCTGGCGGGGGGCCGGAGATACGCAGTATTTT.

The chain combines TRBV5-5 with TRBJ2-3, with D possibly TRBD2 on 5 matching bases. CDR1 and CDR2 from the germline V gene are SGHKS and YYEKEE (reference sequence). Trimming took off 4 bases at V and 2 bases at J, with 14 bases between the two ends. There are 15 residues in the CDR3. Here the CDR3 reads CASSPRTVVTDTQYF. CDR3 in DNA: TGTGCCAGCAGCCCTAGGACTGTCGTCACAGATACGCAGTATTTT. Full variable domain (remainder filled in from reference TRBV5-5 and TRBJ2-3): DAGVTQSPTHLIKTRGQQVTLRCSPISGHKSVSWYQQVLGQGPQFIFQYYEKEERGRGNFPDRFSARQFPNYSSELNVNALLLGDSALYLCASSPRTVVTDTQYFGPGTRLTVL.

Here the CDR3 DNA reads TGCGCCAGCAACCCCCTGACAGGGGCGAGGACCGGGGAGCTGTTTTTT. It codes for CASNPLTGARTGELFF. The chain has TRBV5-1 and TRBJ2-2; 8 nucleotides agree with TRBD1. This CDR3 is 16 amino acids long. The V segment lost 6 bases and the J segment 5 bases; nucleotides outside the gene matches: 12. Per germline, CDR1 SGHRS and CDR2 YFSETQ.

The chain combines TRBV6-5 with TRBJ1-2, with D perhaps matching TRBD1 (6 bases). V lost 8 bases, J lost 0 bases, and 10 bases lay in between. CDR1 is MNHEY, CDR2 SVGAGI, per germline. The CDR3 spans 13 residues. The CDR3 coding sequence is TGTGCCAGCCGGGGGGCAGCTAACTATGGCTACACCTTC. Protein: CASRGAANYGYTF.

The chain couples TRBV7-9 to TRBJ2-3; D call uncertain. This CDR3 has 17 amino acids. Germline CDR1 reads SEHNR; CDR2 reads FQNEAQ (reference sequence). The V end lost 2 bases, the J end lost 1 base, and 16 bases lay between the germline ends. For the CDR3, the DNA is TGTGCCAGCAGCTTATACTGGGCCCCAATAGGCACAGATACGCAGTATTTT. Its translation is CASSLYWAPIGTDTQYF.

The CDR3 DNA follows: TGTGCCAGCTCACCACCGATAGGGGCCTCTGGAAACACCATATATTTT. Residues: CASSPPIGASGNTIYF. The chain uses TRBV18 and TRBJ1-3; tentatively, D is TRBD1 (5 bases). The V gene's germline CDR1 is KGHSH and CDR2 LQKENI. The CDR3 has 16 residues. V lost 0 bases to trimming and J lost 0 bases, with 9 bases between them.

This clone has more than one count but fewer than ten. This chain joins TRBV7-9 and TRBJ1-2; D is uncertain. Germline V gives CDR1 SEHNR, CDR2 FQNEAQ (reference sequence). CDR3 length: 13 amino acids. V was clipped by 5 bases and J by 6 bases, with 13 bases between them. The CDR3 is CASSQHGYDGYTF. The CDR3 coding sequence is TGTGCCAGCAGCCAACATGGTTATGATGGCTACACCTTC.

This clone appeared a single time. The chain couples TRBV11-2 to TRBJ2-2, with D possibly being TRBD1 (6 bases). The ends were cut back, 6 bases at V and 5 bases at J, with 19 bases in the middle. Germline CDR1 reads SGHAT; CDR2 reads FQNNGV. This CDR3 has 16 amino acids. The CDR3 loop reads CASRIPGHPRTGELFF. In DNA form, the CDR3 reads TGTGCCAGCAGGATCCCGGGACACCCGAGAACCGGGGAGCTGTTTTTT.

J is TRBJ2-1 and V is TRBV7-9; 15 bases fit TRBD2. The CDR3 consists of 17 residues. Trimming at V came to 4 bases and at J to 3 bases, leaving 4 bases not matched to a gene. In germline, CDR1 is SEHNR, CDR2 FQNEAQ (reference sequence). The CDR3 sequence: CASSSQGLAGGYNEQFF. Here the CDR3 DNA reads TGTGCCAGCAGCTCCCAGGGACTAGCGGGGGGCTACAATGAGCAGTTCTTC.

The chain recombines TRBV29-1 with TRBJ2-5; 9 nucleotides align to TRBD2. V was clipped by 4 bases and J by 5 bases; unmatched bases: 5. The germline V gene encodes CDR1 SQVTM and CDR2 ANQGSEA. The CDR3 runs 13 residues. The CDR3: CSVVSGGGETQYF. The CDR3 DNA sequence: TGCAGCGTTGTTAGCGGGGGAGGGGAGACCCAGTACTTC.

This clone was observed a handful of times. The gene calls are TRBV6-5 and TRBJ1-2, with 9 bases matching TRBD1. The germline V gene has CDR1 MNHEY and CDR2 SVGAGI. V shed 4 bases, J shed 7 bases, and the junction held 10 bases outside the gene matches. The CDR3 has 15 amino acids. The CDR3 region is CASSSYRGRLSGYTF. DNA for the CDR3: TGTGCCAGCAGTTCCTACAGGGGGCGGTTATCTGGCTACACCTTC.

The chain joins TRBV2 to TRBJ2-5; 7 bases agree with TRBD2. Germline V lookup: CDR1 SNHLY, CDR2 FYNNEI. J was trimmed by 2 bases and V by 4 bases; bases with no gene match: 1. The CDR3 sequence is 13 residues long. As DNA, the CDR3 is TGTGCCAGCAGTGGGACTAGGCAAGAGACCCAGTACTTC. This encodes CASSGTRQETQYF.

This chain joins TRBV7-9 and TRBJ1-5; 9 positions match TRBD1. With 1 base clipped from V and 4 bases from J, the junction kept 2 bases outside the gene matches. The V gene's germline CDR1 is SEHNR and CDR2 FQNEAQ (reference sequence). There are 15 residues in the CDR3. As DNA, the CDR3 is TGTGCCAGCAGCTTAGAGGGACAGGGTAATCAGCCCCAGCATTTT. This gives the protein CASSLEGQGNQPQHF.

The genes are TRBV9 and TRBJ2-3; a possible D gene is TRBD2 (5 bases). CDR1 and CDR2 from the germline V gene are SGDLS and YYNGEE. V lost 4 bases and J lost 2, with 11 bases in between. This CDR3 is 14 amino acids long. The CDR3 DNA reads as TGTGCCAGCAGCCCCGGACTCCTCACAGATACGCAGTATTTT. Its protein is CASSPGLLTDTQYF. Based on the CDR3 plus reference TRBV9 and TRBJ2-3, the full variable domain is DSGVTQTPKHLITATGQRVTLRCSPRSGDLSVYWYQQSLDQGLQFLIQYYNGEERAKGNILERFSAQQFPDLHSELNLSSLELGDSALYFCASSPGLLTDTQYFGPGTRLTVL.

The CDR3 sequence is CASSLDRDSEAFF. The CDR3, as DNA: TGCGCCAGCAGCCTTGACCGGGACAGTGAAGCTTTCTTT. V is TRBV5-1 and J is TRBJ1-1; 7 positions agree with TRBD1. Germline V gives CDR1 SGHRS, CDR2 YFSETQ. V was pared by 4 bases and J by 7 bases, with 7 bases of the junction left unmatched. The CDR3 consists of 13 residues.

V is TRBV2 and J is TRBJ2-1, with 10 bases identical to TRBD1. J was trimmed by 6 bases and V by 1 base; bases with no gene match: 3. Germline CDR1 and CDR2: SNHLY and FYNNEI. The CDR3 consists of 15 residues. The CDR3 DNA reads as TGTGCCAGCAGTGAAGTTGGGACAGGGGTCAATGAGCAGTTCTTC. This encodes CASSEVGTGVNEQFF.

This chain connects TRBV11-2 to TRBJ2-7; 7 nucleotides agree with TRBD1. The germline gives CDR1 SGHAT, CDR2 FQNNGV. V lost 5 bases to trimming and J lost 3 bases; unmatched junction nucleotides: 10. The CDR3 runs 15 residues. CDR3 loop: CASSPTGTADYEQYF. The DNA for the CDR3 is TGTGCCAGCAGCCCCACCGGGACAGCCGACTACGAGCAGTACTTC.

This chain connects TRBV9 to TRBJ2-3; D is unresolved. From germline, CDR1 is SGDLS and CDR2 YYNGEE. With 2 bases removed from V and 2 bases from J, the gap between germline ends came to 9 bases. The CDR3 sequence is 14 residues long. The CDR3 sequence: CASSVNHITDTQYF. CDR3 in DNA: TGTGCCAGCAGCGTCAACCACATCACAGATACGCAGTATTTT.